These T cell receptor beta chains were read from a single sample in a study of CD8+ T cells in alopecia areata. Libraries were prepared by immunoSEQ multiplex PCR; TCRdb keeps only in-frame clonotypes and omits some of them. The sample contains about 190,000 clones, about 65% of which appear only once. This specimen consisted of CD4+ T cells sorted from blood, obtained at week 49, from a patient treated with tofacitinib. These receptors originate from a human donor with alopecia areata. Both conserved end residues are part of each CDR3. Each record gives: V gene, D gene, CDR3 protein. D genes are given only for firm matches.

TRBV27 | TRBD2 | CASAALAGVAGELFF
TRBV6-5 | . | CASSYQVTSSEAFF
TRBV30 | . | CAWSKSQGYNQPQHF
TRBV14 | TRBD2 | CASSQSGLLDTQYF
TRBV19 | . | CASSAYLGQSPAFF
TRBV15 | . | CAAGLPGANVLTF
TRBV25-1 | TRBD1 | CASSEMGQGAFTDTQYF
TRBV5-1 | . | CASSRDNPEEETQYF
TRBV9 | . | CASSRQDYGYTF
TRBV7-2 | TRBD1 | CASSLEMGQGTYEQYF
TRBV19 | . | CASSTYSRTGDRREQYF
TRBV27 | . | CASTEHYRDGYGYTF
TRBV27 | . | CASSLSASGTQFF
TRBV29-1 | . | CSVVGQNTEAFF
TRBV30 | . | CAWNPAGANVLTF
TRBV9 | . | CASSASGRGVAFF
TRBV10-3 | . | CAISVPNTGELFF
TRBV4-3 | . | CASSQFRDYGYTF
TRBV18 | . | CASSPRAASYEQYF
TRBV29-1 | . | CSVDGGLWADTQYF
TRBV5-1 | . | CASSLTHTGELFF